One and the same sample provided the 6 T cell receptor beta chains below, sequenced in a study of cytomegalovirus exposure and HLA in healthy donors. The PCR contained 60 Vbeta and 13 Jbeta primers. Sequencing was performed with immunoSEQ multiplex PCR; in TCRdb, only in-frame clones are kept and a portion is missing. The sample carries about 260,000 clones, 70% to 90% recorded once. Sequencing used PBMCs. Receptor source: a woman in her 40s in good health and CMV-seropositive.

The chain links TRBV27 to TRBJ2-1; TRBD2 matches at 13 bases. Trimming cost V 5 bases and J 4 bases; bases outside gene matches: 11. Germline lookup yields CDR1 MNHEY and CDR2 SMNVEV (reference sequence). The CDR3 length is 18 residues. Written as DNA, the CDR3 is TGTGCCAGCAGTCGGACGGGACTAGCGGGACCCCGGTACAATGAGCAGTTCTTC. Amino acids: CASSRTGLAGPRYNEQFF.

The CDR3 spells CASSSSGQRPKGANVLTF. The CDR3 bases are TGTGCCAGCAGCTCTTCCGGACAGCGACCGAAGGGGGCCAACGTCCTGACTTTC. The chain is built from TRBV7-2 and TRBJ2-6; possibly TRBD1 for D (6 bases). Germline-derived CDR1 and CDR2 are SGHTA and FQGNSA. V was cut by 4 bases and J by 4 bases, with 20 bases left in between. The CDR3 runs to 18 residues.

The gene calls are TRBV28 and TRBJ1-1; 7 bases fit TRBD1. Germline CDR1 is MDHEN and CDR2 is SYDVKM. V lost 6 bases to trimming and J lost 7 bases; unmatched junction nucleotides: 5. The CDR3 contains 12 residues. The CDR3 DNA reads TGTGCCAGCAGACTGACAGGGATTGAAGCTTTCTTT. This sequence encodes CASRLTGIEAFF. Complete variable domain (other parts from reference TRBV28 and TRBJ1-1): DVKVTQSSRYLVKRTGEKVFLECVQDMDHENMFWYRQDPGLGLRLIYFSYDVKMKEKGDIPEGYSVSREKKERFSLILESASTNQTSMYLCASRLTGIEAFFGQGTRLTVV.

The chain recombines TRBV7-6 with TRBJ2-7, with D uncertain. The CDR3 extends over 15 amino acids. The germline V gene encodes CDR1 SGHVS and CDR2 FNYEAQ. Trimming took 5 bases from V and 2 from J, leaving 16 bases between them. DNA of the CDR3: TGTGCCAGCAGCCTAATCCCCATTACCCCCTACGAGCAGTACTTC. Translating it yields CASSLIPITPYEQYF.

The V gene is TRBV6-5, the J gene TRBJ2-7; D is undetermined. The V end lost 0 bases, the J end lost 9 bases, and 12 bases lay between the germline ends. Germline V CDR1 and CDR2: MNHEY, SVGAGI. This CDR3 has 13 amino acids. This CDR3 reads CASSYSLMVPQYF. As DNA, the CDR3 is TGTGCCAGCAGTTACTCCCTAATGGTCCCGCAGTACTTC.

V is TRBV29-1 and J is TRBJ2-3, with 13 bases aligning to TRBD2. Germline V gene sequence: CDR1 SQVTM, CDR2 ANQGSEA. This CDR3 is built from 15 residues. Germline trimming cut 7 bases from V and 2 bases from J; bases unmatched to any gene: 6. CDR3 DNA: TGCAGCGCCGATGGGACTAGCGGGACCACAGATACGCAGTATTTT. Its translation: CSADGTSGTTDTQYF.